This T cell receptor beta chain was found in a study of OX40 agonist ivuxolimab in advanced cancers. Study-wide points: Expansion of clones was among the lowest in partial responders at 0.1-3.0 mg/kg.

Only in-frame clones appear in the TCRdb table, and some are missing; sequencing was by immunoSEQ multiplex PCR. The data contain 100,000 or so clones, roughly nine tenths of them singletons. Note on this clone: What it binds is not known.

Material: CD4+ or CD8+ T cells sorted from blood, obtained in a trial of the OX40 agonist ivuxolimab. The sequence was obtained from an adult with an advanced solid tumor such as melanoma, head and neck, liver or kidney cancer.

CDR3 bases: TGTGCCAGCAATCATTCGCCCTCACCCTCAGATACGCAGTATTTT. Residues: CASNHSPSPSDTQYF. The chain couples TRBV6-6 to TRBJ2-3; D remains unclear. Germline-derived CDR1 and CDR2 are MNHNY and SVGAGI (reference sequence). This CDR3 spans 15 amino acids. Trimming stripped 7 bases from V and 4 bases from J, with 18 bases between.